A single sample gave rise to the 13 T cell receptor beta chains below, sequenced in a study of memory CD4+ T cells and cytomegalovirus serostatus. The method was immunoSEQ multiplex PCR; TCRdb's version includes in-frame clones alone and lacks a portion of them. Seen here are just under 95,000 clones, 75% to 90% observed once, and the top ten hold about 3.5%. Single viable CD3+CD4+CD8-CD45RO+ cells were sorted as the memory CD4+ T cells. Sequenced: memory CD4+ T cells from blood. These receptors were obtained from an adult in good health and CMV-seropositive.

V gene TRBV28 combines with J gene TRBJ1-1; tentatively, D is TRBD1 (5 bases). This CDR3 is 12 amino acids long. CDR1 is MDHEN, CDR2 SYDVKM, per germline. V gave up 3 bases and J gave up 8 bases, with 10 bases separating them. The CDR3 DNA reads TGTGCCAGCAGTTTGGGGACTCGGGAAGCTTTCTTT. Residues: CASSLGTREAFF.

The chain uses TRBV11-2 and TRBJ2-7; TRBD1 might be the D (6 bases). This CDR3 contains 14 residues. V was trimmed by 5 bases and J by 0 bases, leaving 11 bases between them. Germline V gene sequence: CDR1 SGHAT, CDR2 FQNNGV. In nucleotides, the CDR3 is TGTGCCAGCAGCCGGGACATCTTCTCCTACGAGCAGTACTTC. This codes for CASSRDIFSYEQYF.

This clone was seen a few times. The chain combines TRBV10-1 with TRBJ2-5; 11 bases align to TRBD1. Germline V lookup: CDR1 WNHNN, CDR2 SYGVQD (reference sequence). J was trimmed by 2 bases and V by 6 bases; bases with no gene match: 8. This CDR3 has 16 residues. The CDR3 bases are TGCGCCAGCAGCCGCGGACAGGGGGCGCGACAAGAGACCCAGTACTTC. Protein sequence: CASSRGQGARQETQYF.

J is TRBJ1-4 and V is TRBV18; D gene uncertain. The CDR3 runs 14 residues. CDR1 KGHSH and CDR2 LQKENI come from the germline V gene. V was trimmed by 0 bases and J by 8 bases, leaving 10 bases between them. In nucleotides, the CDR3 is TGTGCCAGCTCACCACCCGACTTAAAGGAAAAACTGTTTTTT. Protein: CASSPPDLKEKLFF.

J is TRBJ1-2 and V is TRBV28; TRBD1 might be the D (5 bases). The germline gives CDR1 MDHEN, CDR2 SYDVKM. This CDR3 is built from 12 residues. V gave up 5 bases and J gave up 8 bases, with 12 bases separating them. The CDR3 is CASSAGSKGYTF. The CDR3 DNA reads as TGTGCCAGCAGTGCAGGGTCTAAGGGCTACACCTTC.

J is TRBJ2-2 and V is TRBV10-3; 11 bases map to TRBD2. In germline, CDR1 is ENHRY, CDR2 SYGVKD. This CDR3 region has 18 residues. V lost 3 bases to trimming and J lost 5 bases; unmatched junction nucleotides: 11. The CDR3 sequence is CAISDSGTSGVGTGELFF. The CDR3 DNA is TGTGCCATCAGTGATTCCGGGACTAGCGGAGTTGGGACCGGGGAGCTGTTTTTT.

This sequence joins TRBV2 and TRBJ2-3, with 7 bases fitting TRBD2. CDR1 SNHLY and CDR2 FYNNEI come from the germline V gene. CDR3 size: 17 residues. The junction had 17 bases not matched to a gene; V was cut back by 8 bases and J by 3 bases. CDR3 bases: TGTGCCAGCGACCGGGGAGGGCCGAGCCAAATAACAGATACGCAGTATTTT. Its protein product is CASDRGGPSQITDTQYF.

This chain connects TRBV6-5 to TRBJ2-3; D gene ambiguous. Deletions cut 6 bases from V and 2 bases from J, with 15 bases between. The CDR3 extends over 15 amino acids. CDR1 is MNHEY, CDR2 SVGAGI, per germline. The CDR3 DNA reads TGTGCCAGCAGAAAATCCCATAGTTTCACAGATACGCAGTATTTT. It encodes CASRKSHSFTDTQYF.

The V call is TRBV5-4, the J call TRBJ2-4; TRBD2 aligns across 9 bases. The V segment lost 4 bases and the J segment 0 bases; nucleotides outside the gene matches: 5. Germline-derived CDR1 and CDR2 are SGHNT and YYREEE (reference sequence). The CDR3 extends over 16 amino acids. This CDR3 is CASSAGGTSAKNIQYF. The CDR3 DNA is TGTGCCAGCAGCGCGGGGGGGACCTCAGCCAAAAACATTCAGTACTTC.

This chain uses TRBV11-2 with TRBJ2-3, with D possibly TRBD2 on 6 matching bases. CDR3 length: 14 amino acids. The germline gives CDR1 SGHAT, CDR2 FQNNGV. V was cut by 4 bases and J by 6 bases, with 14 bases left in between. The CDR3 here is CASSWDLWEDTQYF. CDR3 in DNA: TGTGCCAGCAGCTGGGACTTATGGGAGGATACGCAGTATTTT.

Remarks on this clone: A junction end diverges from the germline sequence, so it may reflect a read error. The chain is built from TRBV5-4 and TRBJ1-1; 7 bases fit TRBD1. Germline-derived CDR1 and CDR2 are SGHNT and YYREEE (reference sequence). The CDR3 contains 15 residues. The CDR3 sequence: CASSPRTGANTEACF. The CDR3, as DNA: TGTGCCAGCAGCCCTAGGACAGGAGCGAACACTGAAGCTTGCTTT.

The chain carries TRBV7-2 and TRBJ1-5, with D perhaps TRBD1 (5 bases). V shed 6 bases and J shed 0 bases, with 12 bases lying between them. Germline values: CDR1 SGHTA, CDR2 FQGNSA. This CDR3 is 15 amino acids long. Here the CDR3 DNA reads TGTGCCAGCAGACGGGACTGGGATAGCAATCAGCCCCAGCATTTT. This encodes CASRRDWDSNQPQHF.

This clone appeared a few times. The rearrangement links TRBV2 to TRBJ1-1; the D is unclear. The CDR3 loop spans 13 amino acids. Trimming pared 7 bases from V and 4 bases from J, leaving 13 bases between. Per the germline V gene, CDR1 is SNHLY and CDR2 is FYNNEI. In DNA, the CDR3 is TGTGCCAGCACGACGGTGATAGGCACTGAAGCTTTCTTT. Its translation: CASTTVIGTEAFF.